Presented here are 18 T cell receptor beta chains from one specimen sequenced in a study of brain T cells in children with intractable seizures. Here immunoSEQ multiplex PCR was the method, and the copy in TCRdb shows in-frame clones only, minus some. The profile covers some 20,000 clones, with 90% to 95% appearing a single time and approximately 6.5% taken by the ten largest. The input for sequencing was peripheral blood, taken at surgery. These receptors all stem from a boy between 10 and 17 years old with focal cortical dysplasia and intractable seizures.

On this clone: At one of its ends the junction is not consistent with the germline gene, which may arise from a read error. DNA of the CDR3: TGTGCCTGCAGCTCTGGGGCCAACGTCCTGACTTTC. The encoded protein is CACSSGANVLTF. The chain recombines TRBV28 with TRBJ2-6; D gene unclear. Germline lookup yields CDR1 MDHEN and CDR2 SYDVKM. CDR3 length: 12 residues. Full variable domain (outside the CDR3, taken from reference TRBV28 and TRBJ2-6): DVKVTQSSRYLVKRTGEKVFLECVQDMDHENMFWYRQDPGLGLRLIYFSYDVKMKEKGDIPEGYSVSREKKERFSLILESASTNQTSMYLCACSSGANVLTFGAGSRLTVL.

V and J are TRBV9 and TRBJ2-5, with 9 bases lining up with TRBD1. The CDR3 is 15 amino acids. V gave up 0 bases and J gave up 0 bases; unmatched junction bases: 0. Germline assignment: CDR1 SGDLS and CDR2 YYNGEE. This CDR3 is CASSVDRGHQETQYF. The CDR3 region has the DNA TGTGCCAGCAGCGTAGACAGGGGGCACCAAGAGACCCAGTACTTC.

This chain links TRBV5-1 with TRBJ2-7; 8 bases agree with TRBD1. The germline CDR1 and CDR2 sequences are SGHRS and YFSETQ. The CDR3 spans 14 residues. Trimming removed 0 bases from V and 4 bases from J; junction bases left unmatched: 3. The CDR3 sequence: CASSLDRGIYEQYF. CDR3 coding DNA: TGCGCCAGCAGCTTGGACAGGGGGATATACGAGCAGTACTTC. The full variable domain, in which reference TRBV5-1 and TRBJ2-7 provide the parts outside the CDR3, is KAGVTQTPRYLIKTRGQQVTLSCSPISGHRSVSWYQQTPGQGLQFLFEYFSETQRNKGNFPGRFSGRQFSNSRSEMNVSTLELGDSALYLCASSLDRGIYEQYFGPGTRLTVT.

This chain uses TRBV29-1 with TRBJ2-5; possible D gene TRBD1, 6 bases. Germline values: CDR1 SQVTM, CDR2 ANQGSEA. V lost 7 bases to trimming and J lost 5 bases, with 20 bases between them. The CDR3 length is 14 residues. CDR3 amino acids: CSAQQGIRWETQYF. As DNA, the CDR3 is TGCAGCGCCCAACAGGGAATTCGGTGGGAGACCCAGTACTTC.

The J gene is TRBJ1-1, the V gene TRBV5-1, with D perhaps TRBD1 (6 bases). The V gene's germline CDR1 is SGHRS and CDR2 YFSETQ. V was pared by 4 bases and J by 3 bases, with 19 bases between. The CDR3 extends over 16 amino acids. The CDR3 here is CASSRNKDSLDTEAFF. CDR3 bases: TGCGCCAGCAGCCGGAATAAGGACAGTCTTGACACTGAAGCTTTCTTT.

CDR3 in DNA: TGTGCCAGCAGTTGTAGCGGGAGAGTGTTCAACGAGCAGTACGTC. This translates into CASSCSGRVFNEQYV. The chain joins TRBV6-9 to TRBJ2-7; 9 bases align to TRBD2. V shed 4 bases, J shed 5 bases, and the junction held 9 bases outside the gene matches. Germline loops: CDR1 MNHGY, CDR2 SVAAGI. This CDR3 is built from 15 residues.

This rearrangement joins TRBV6-8 to TRBJ2-1, with TRBD2 matching over 7 bases. After removal of 6 bases from V and 0 bases from J, the junction contained 14 bases not matched to a gene. Germline CDR1 MNHGY, CDR2 SAAAGT. The CDR3 consists of 18 residues. This CDR3 reads CASRSRDYSPSSYNEQFF. Written as DNA, the CDR3 is TGTGCCAGCAGAAGCCGGGACTACTCCCCGAGCTCCTACAATGAGCAGTTCTTC.

This clone is labeled large. Other DNA sequences of this sample code for an identical CDR3. The J gene is TRBJ1-6, the V gene TRBV27, with 9 bases identical to TRBD1. J was trimmed by 5 bases and V by 4 bases; bases with no gene match: 3. The length of the CDR3 is 15 residues. Germline V gene lookup returns CDR1 MNHEY and CDR2 SMNVEV (reference sequence). The CDR3 here is CASSSWDRDNSPLHF. In nucleotides, the CDR3 is TGTGCCAGCAGTTCTTGGGACAGGGATAATTCACCCCTCCACTTT.

Only one count was recorded for this clone. The gene calls are TRBV7-3 and TRBJ2-3; D is possibly TRBD1 or TRBD2 (5 bases each). This CDR3 contains 13 residues. V lost 5 bases to trimming and J lost 7 bases, with 13 bases between them. Germline V gives CDR1 SGHTA, CDR2 FQGTGA. Here the CDR3 reads CASSIGAGNTQYF. The CDR3 DNA sequence: TGTGCCAGCAGCATAGGGGCCGGGAATACGCAGTATTTT.

The chain uses TRBV23-1 and TRBJ2-7; D ambiguous. Being an ORF, TRBV23-1 has a function that is uncertain. V lost 6 bases and J lost 3, with 15 bases in between. The CDR3 contains 14 residues. The CDR3 nucleotides are TGCGCCAGCAGCCCTCAGGTGCTCCTCTACGAGCAGTACTTC. It yields the protein CASSPQVLLYEQYF.

This clone has only one observation. The chain recombines TRBV7-9 with TRBJ1-2; D gene uncertain. Germline values: CDR1 SEHNR, CDR2 FQNEAQ (reference sequence). V lost 3 bases and J 6 bases, leaving 14 bases between the germline ends. This CDR3 comprises 14 residues. CDR3 sequence reads: CASSLPSAPDGYTF. The CDR3 DNA sequence: TGTGCCAGCAGCTTGCCCTCCGCCCCTGATGGCTACACCTTC.

This sequence joins TRBV3-1 (or the pseudogene TRBV3-2) and TRBJ1-1; no clear D gene. CDR1 is LGHDT and CDR2 is YNNKEL in the germline V gene (reference sequence). Trimming cost V 1 base and J 0 bases, with 6 bases left between them. CDR3 length: 14 residues. Here the CDR3 reads CASSQGPMNTEAFF. DNA of the CDR3: TGTGCCAGCAGCCAAGGGCCGATGAACACTGAAGCTTTCTTT.

The chain couples TRBV28 to TRBJ1-5; 8 nucleotides match TRBD1. The junction had 11 bases not matched to a gene; V was cut back by 6 bases and J by 7 bases. Germline values: CDR1 MDHEN, CDR2 SYDVKM. This CDR3 has 15 residues. The CDR3: CASSWVQGERQPQHF. CDR3 bases: TGTGCCAGCAGCTGGGTACAGGGGGAAAGGCAGCCCCAGCATTTT.

The chain employs TRBV28 and TRBJ1-2; no definite D call. There are 13 residues in the CDR3. Germline lookup yields CDR1 MDHEN and CDR2 SYDVKM. Deletions cut 6 bases from V and 1 base from J, with 9 bases between. CDR3 nucleotide sequence: TGTGCCAGCAGCCCAGCCGTTAACTATGGCTACACCTTC. Protein sequence: CASSPAVNYGYTF.

The chain carries TRBV10-3 and TRBJ1-2; TRBD1 matches 9 bases. This CDR3 is built from 13 residues. V was clipped by 6 bases and J by 8 bases; unmatched bases: 7. Germline CDR1 and CDR2: ENHRY and SYGVKD. The CDR3 DNA sequence: TGTGCCATCAGCCTCCGGGACAGGGACGGCTACACCTTC. Translation gives CAISLRDRDGYTF.

This chain links TRBV7-8 with TRBJ2-3; 8 bases are shared with TRBD2. The CDR3 contains 16 residues. With V trimmed by 3 bases and J by 2 bases, 7 bases remained unmatched. Germline values: CDR1 SGHVS, CDR2 FQNEAQ. CDR3 region: CASSLSGGLHTDTQYF. DNA for the CDR3: TGTGCCAGCAGCTTGAGCGGGGGCTTACACACAGATACGCAGTATTTT.

The chain has TRBV6-5 and TRBJ2-1; no clear D gene. CDR3 length: 13 residues. V was pared by 10 bases and J by 4 bases, with 14 bases between. Germline V CDR1 and CDR2: MNHEY, SVGAGI. Here the CDR3 DNA reads TGTGCCACCGCACGGCTCCCGTACAATGAGCAGTTCTTC. Translated, it gives CATARLPYNEQFF.

This chain links TRBV7-9 with TRBJ1-2, with TRBD1 matching 7 bases. Trimming cost V 2 bases and J 4 bases; bases outside gene matches: 7. There are 15 residues in the CDR3. Looked up from germline, CDR1 is SEHNR and CDR2 is FQNEAQ (reference sequence). The CDR3: CASSLSSYRGYGYTF. The CDR3 bases are TGTGCCAGCAGCTTATCATCTTACAGGGGCTATGGCTACACCTTC.